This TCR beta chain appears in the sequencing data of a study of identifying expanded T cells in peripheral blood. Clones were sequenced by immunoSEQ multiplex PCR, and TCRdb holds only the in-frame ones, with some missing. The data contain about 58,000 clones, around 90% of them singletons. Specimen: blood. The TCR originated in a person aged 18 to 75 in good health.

This CDR3 reads CASSWGLAGGVQETQYF. The CDR3 DNA follows: TGCGCCAGCAGCTGGGGACTAGCGGGGGGCGTCCAAGAGACCCAGTACTTC. The chain couples TRBV5-1 to TRBJ2-5, with TRBD2 matching 15 bases. CDR3 size: 17 residues. Germline V lookup: CDR1 SGHRS, CDR2 YFSETQ. Unmatched junction bases numbered 4, after V lost 3 bases and J lost 1 base.